The subject of this entry is one TCR beta chain. This clonotype occurred a few times. No cognate antigen has been identified for it. The sample holds no much larger clone one base away, and base qualities are not on file. These data belong to a study of T cell repertoires in cytomegalovirus infection (dated by TCRdb to between 2018 and 2021). Background for the entire study: Peptide stimulations targeted recently identified HLA-C-restricted CMV epitopes, whose presentation resists viral immunomodulation, together with well-studied HLA-B-restricted epitopes. Donor HLA type was relevant to the analysis, because carriage of CMV infection together with the matching HLA type was indicated by public TCR beta signatures.

This sample's treatment or condition label indicates: in vitro stimulation with specific CMV peptide epitopes to enrich CMV-specific T cells. Sequencing was performed on an Illumina HiSeq 1500. The raw public data were reprocessed by TCRdb itself: fastp quality trimming at Q25, MiXCR clonotype calling, in-frame beta chains only. Under each unique CDR3 protein, matching rows form one entry showing the most common genes and DNA. The sample has roughly 920,000 distinct CDR3 sequences on record, around 32% of them singletons. Over 13% of the sample is taken by the ten largest. V trim: 5 bases; J trim: 3 bases; unmatched bases: 3. The CDR3 measures 14 amino acids from cysteine to phenylalanine. Of the read, only the CDR3 DNA is kept; its 42 bases are in frame from base 1. Per the germline V gene, SGHVS is the CDR1 and FNYEAQ is the CDR2. Overall study results and their limits: In both this cohort and an independent roughly 360-donor cohort, the cumulative frequency of public TCR beta family members distinguished carriers of CMV infection plus the relevant HLA type. The ex vivo response was dominated by HLA-C-restricted CMV-specific TCR beta clonotypes, which also provided the single most frequent clonotype in two of eight donors.

Material: cultured CD8+ T cells from PBMCs, obtained from culture after CMV antigen stimulation. The chain is assembled from TRBV7-6 and TRBJ2-3; TRBD1 lines up with 9 middle nucleotides. The sequence was collected from a human donor in good health (CMV status not recorded). Some clones in this sample may be carry-over from other donors' samples. The nucleotide sequence reads as follows: TGTGCCAGCAGCATGGGACAGGGAACAGATACGCAGTATTTT. This gives the protein CASSMGQGTDTQYF.